Below, 22 T cell receptor beta chains from the same sample are listed, as sequenced in a study of blood T cell repertoires in COVID-19. Generated by immunoSEQ multiplex PCR, the TCRdb table keeps only in-frame clones and is missing some. The table records around 300,000 clones, about nine tenths of them present only once. Input material: peripheral blood. The receptors were gathered from a woman aged 25 to 39 with active or convalescent COVID-19.

V and J are TRBV19 and TRBJ1-5, with TRBD1 as a possible D gene (6 bases). This CDR3 region has 19 residues. The germline V gene encodes CDR1 LNHDA and CDR2 SQIVND (reference sequence). V was shortened by 1 base and J by 0 bases, with 19 bases between the two germline ends. CDR3 nucleotide sequence: TGTGCCAGTAGTATAGCCCCCAGCGGACAGCCTTATAGCAATCAGCCCCAGCATTTT. Protein sequence: CASSIAPSGQPYSNQPQHF.

The chain has TRBV30 and TRBJ1-6; D might be TRBD1 (5 bases). CDR3 size: 16 residues. V was clipped by 3 bases and J by 7 bases, with 19 bases between them. The V gene's germline CDR1 is GTSNPN and CDR2 SVGIG (reference sequence). CDR3 nucleotides: TGTGCCTGGAGGGGCAAGGGAGGGACGGGAAATTCACCCCTCCACTTT. Its translation: CAWRGKGGTGNSPLHF. Filled out from reference TRBV30 and TRBJ1-6, the complete variable domain reads SQTIHQWPATLVQPVGSPLSLECTVEGTSNPNLYWYRQAAGRGLQLLFYSVGIGQISSEVPQNLSASRPQDRQFILSSKKLLLSDSGFYLCAWRGKGGTGNSPLHFGNGTRLTVT.

The chain employs TRBV10-2 and TRBJ1-6, with D maybe TRBD1 (5 bases). The germline V gene encodes CDR1 WSHSY and CDR2 SAAADI. The V and J ends lost 6 bases and 2 bases respectively, with 11 bases between them. The CDR3 spans 15 residues. The CDR3 protein is CASSIRAPYNSPLHF. The CDR3 coding sequence is TGCGCCAGCAGCATCAGGGCACCCTATAATTCACCCCTCCACTTT.

V is TRBV7-9 and J is TRBJ1-1; 8 bases align to TRBD1. The CDR3 is 14 amino acids. Trimming removed 5 bases from V and 0 bases from J; junction bases left unmatched: 2. CDR1 SEHNR and CDR2 FQNEAQ come from the germline V gene (reference sequence). The CDR3 spells CASSTGGMNTEAFF. DNA for the CDR3: TGTGCCAGCAGCACAGGGGGGATGAACACTGAAGCTTTCTTT.

This sequence joins TRBV19 and TRBJ2-3; no clear D gene. The germline V and J ends were trimmed by 6 bases and 3 bases, with 10 bases remaining between them. CDR1 is LNHDA and CDR2 is SQIVND in the germline V gene (reference sequence). The CDR3 is 13 residues long. The DNA for the CDR3 is TGTGCCAGTAGCCGGAGTCCGACAGATACGCAGTATTTT. It codes for CASSRSPTDTQYF.

V and J are TRBV29-1 and TRBJ1-1; TRBD1 might be the D (6 bases). The germline gives CDR1 SQVTM, CDR2 ANQGSEA. The V gene lost 4 bases and the J gene lost 0 bases, with 9 bases spanning the gap. CDR3 length: 13 residues. The CDR3 spells CSVGTVMNTEAFF. Written as DNA, the CDR3 is TGCAGCGTTGGGACAGTTATGAACACTGAAGCTTTCTTT.

The chain couples TRBV6-4 to TRBJ2-5; 11 bases map to TRBD2. The CDR3 has 15 residues. Germline V gene data show CDR1 as MRHNA and CDR2 as SNTAGT. Trimming at V came to 4 bases and at J to 5 bases, leaving 6 bases not matched to a gene. This CDR3 is CASSAVAGGLETQYF. CDR3 sequence (DNA): TGTGCCAGCAGTGCCGTAGCGGGGGGGCTGGAGACCCAGTACTTC.

The CDR3 loop is CATSDATAFYTF. The CDR3, as DNA: TGTGCCACCAGTGATGCCACAGCCTTTTACACCTTC. The chain links TRBV24-1 to TRBJ1-2; no clear D. V was clipped by 3 bases and J by 11 bases, with 12 bases between them. Germline V gene sequence: CDR1 KGHDR, CDR2 SFDVKD. This CDR3 is 12 amino acids long.

The V call is TRBV28, the J call TRBJ1-5; D might be TRBD1 (6 bases). V lost 3 bases and J lost 2, with 8 bases in between. The CDR3 extends over 14 amino acids. The germline V gene encodes CDR1 MDHEN and CDR2 SYDVKM. CDR3 region: CASSFYRGNQPQHF. The CDR3 DNA follows: TGTGCCAGCAGTTTCTACAGGGGCAATCAGCCCCAGCATTTT.

The chain employs TRBV2 and TRBJ1-2; 9 bases fit TRBD1. Trimming at V came to 4 bases and at J to 7 bases, leaving 7 bases not matched to a gene. The CDR3 runs 14 residues. Germline values: CDR1 SNHLY, CDR2 FYNNEI. The CDR3 sequence: CASSALDRGGGYTF. DNA for the CDR3: TGTGCCAGCAGTGCATTGGACAGGGGCGGTGGCTACACCTTC.

The gene calls are TRBV9 and TRBJ2-2; the match to TRBD2 covers 9 bases. CDR1 SGDLS and CDR2 YYNGEE come from the germline V gene. The ends lost 4 bases at V and 6 bases at J; junction bases unmatched: 16. The CDR3 contains 18 residues. CDR3 protein: CASSPSSSRGGTAGELFF. The CDR3 DNA is TGTGCCAGCAGCCCCTCCTCCTCGCGGGGGGGCACGGCCGGGGAGCTGTTTTTT.

CDR3 bases: TGTGCCAGCAGCGCCCTGGGCCGGGGGAACACCGGGGAGCTGTTTTTT. It specifies CASSALGRGNTGELFF. The genes are TRBV9 and TRBJ2-2; a weak D match, TRBD2 (5 bases). V gave up 3 bases and J gave up 1 base, with 13 bases separating them. Germline V gene sequence: CDR1 SGDLS, CDR2 YYNGEE. This CDR3 comprises 16 residues.

This chain joins TRBV28 and TRBJ2-7; TRBD2 aligns across 7 bases. CDR1 and CDR2 (germline): MDHEN, SYDVKM. This CDR3 is built from 14 residues. After removal of 3 bases from V and 4 bases from J, the junction contained 6 bases not matched to a gene. CDR3 sequence reads: CASSFPGGGYEQYF. The CDR3 nucleotides read TGTGCCAGCAGTTTCCCTGGGGGGGGATACGAGCAGTACTTC.

This chain links TRBV30 with TRBJ2-7, with 8 nucleotides matching TRBD2. With V trimmed by 7 bases and J by 0 bases, 2 bases remained unmatched. Germline V gene sequence: CDR1 GTSNPN, CDR2 SVGIG (reference sequence). The length of the CDR3 is 12 residues. CDR3 sequence: CASGGGSYEQYF. The CDR3 bases are TGTGCCTCGGGGGGGGGCTCCTACGAGCAGTACTTC. The whole variable domain, remainder taken from reference TRBV30 and TRBJ2-7, is SQTIHQWPATLVQPVGSPLSLECTVEGTSNPNLYWYRQAAGRGLQLLFYSVGIGQISSEVPQNLSASRPQDRQFILSSKKLLLSDSGFYLCASGGGSYEQYFGPGTRLTVT.

This sequence joins TRBV6-5 and TRBJ2-6, with a tentative D call TRBD1 (5 bases). Germline CDR1 is MNHEY and CDR2 is SVGAGI. The CDR3 sequence is 14 residues long. V lost 5 bases and J 4 bases, leaving 9 bases between the germline ends. In DNA form, the CDR3 reads TGTGCCAGCAGTCAGGGTTCCGGGGCCAACGTCCTGACTTTC. Its translation: CASSQGSGANVLTF.

The rearrangement links TRBV15 to TRBJ2-5; 12 bases map to TRBD2. With V trimmed by 4 bases and J by 0 bases, 12 bases remained unmatched. The germline CDR1 and CDR2 sequences are LNHNV and YYDKDF (reference sequence). The CDR3 is 19 residues long. The CDR3 nucleotides are TGTGCCACCAGCATCCCCTCCGAGACTAGCGGGGGAGACCAAGAGACCCAGTACTTC. Residues: CATSIPSETSGGDQETQYF. The full variable domain, with the rest looked up from reference TRBV15 and TRBJ2-5, is DAMVIQNPRYQVTQFGKPVTLSCSQTLNHNVMYWYQQKSSQAPKLLFHYYDKDFNNEADTPDNFQSRRPNTSFCFLDIRSPGLGDTAMYLCATSIPSETSGGDQETQYFGPGTRLLVL.

The chain uses TRBV28 and TRBJ1-1; D is unclear. V lost 3 bases, J lost 1 base, and 9 bases lay in between. Germline CDR1 and CDR2: MDHEN and SYDVKM. CDR3 length: 14 amino acids. CDR3 amino acids: CASSFPIGNTEAFF. For the CDR3, the DNA is TGTGCCAGCAGTTTCCCGATCGGGAACACTGAAGCTTTCTTT.

J is TRBJ1-6 and V is TRBV28; TRBD1 aligns across 8 bases. The V gene's germline CDR1 is MDHEN and CDR2 SYDVKM. J lost 10 bases, V lost 6 bases, and 8 bases had no gene match. The CDR3 extends over 14 amino acids. CDR3 protein: CASSQGTGRSPLHF. CDR3 in DNA: TGTGCCAGCAGCCAGGGGACAGGCCGATCACCCCTCCACTTT.

The chain links TRBV7-2 to TRBJ1-5; D not certain. The CDR3 covers 15 residues. V was clipped by 6 bases and J by 1 base, with 13 bases between them. In germline, CDR1 is SGHTA, CDR2 FQGNSA. The CDR3 region has the DNA TGTGCCAGCAGTCTCGCGGCTTTGAGCAATCAGCCCCAGCATTTT. Its protein product is CASSLAALSNQPQHF. The whole variable domain, remainder taken from reference TRBV7-2 and TRBJ1-5, is GAGVSQSPSNKVTEKGKDVELRCDPISGHTALYWYRQSLGQGLEFLIYFQGNSAPDKSGLPSDRFSAERTGGSVSTLTIQRTQQEDSAVYLCASSLAALSNQPQHFGDGTRLSIL.

In its sample, this clone was seen a few times. The rearrangement uses TRBV6-5 and TRBJ1-1, with D perhaps TRBD1 (6 bases). This CDR3 comprises 14 residues. Germline lookup yields CDR1 MNHEY and CDR2 SVGAGI. V lost 4 bases to trimming and J lost 1 base, with 10 bases between them. CDR3 in DNA: TGTGCCAGCAGTTTACTGACAGGGAACACTGAAGCTTTCTTT. Translated, it gives CASSLLTGNTEAFF.

The J gene is TRBJ2-2, the V gene TRBV6-2 or TRBV6-3; 15 bases map to TRBD2. The CDR3 has 19 residues. Germline-derived CDR1 and CDR2 are MNHEY and SVGEGT. V trimming: 3 bases; J trimming: 7 bases; junction bases outside the gene matches: 12. The DNA of the CDR3 is TGTGCCAGCAGTTATCTCCCTCGGACTAGCGGGGGGGGGAGCGGGGAGCTGTTTTTT. Encoded protein: CASSYLPRTSGGGSGELFF.

The genes are TRBV2 and TRBJ2-1; perhaps TRBD2 as D (5 bases). CDR1 SNHLY and CDR2 FYNNEI come from the germline V gene. Deletions cut 7 bases from V and 6 bases from J, with 13 bases between. This CDR3 region has 13 residues. The DNA for the CDR3 is TGTGCCAGCACCCTGGACTCCCTCAATGAGCAGTTCTTC. This translates into CASTLDSLNEQFF.